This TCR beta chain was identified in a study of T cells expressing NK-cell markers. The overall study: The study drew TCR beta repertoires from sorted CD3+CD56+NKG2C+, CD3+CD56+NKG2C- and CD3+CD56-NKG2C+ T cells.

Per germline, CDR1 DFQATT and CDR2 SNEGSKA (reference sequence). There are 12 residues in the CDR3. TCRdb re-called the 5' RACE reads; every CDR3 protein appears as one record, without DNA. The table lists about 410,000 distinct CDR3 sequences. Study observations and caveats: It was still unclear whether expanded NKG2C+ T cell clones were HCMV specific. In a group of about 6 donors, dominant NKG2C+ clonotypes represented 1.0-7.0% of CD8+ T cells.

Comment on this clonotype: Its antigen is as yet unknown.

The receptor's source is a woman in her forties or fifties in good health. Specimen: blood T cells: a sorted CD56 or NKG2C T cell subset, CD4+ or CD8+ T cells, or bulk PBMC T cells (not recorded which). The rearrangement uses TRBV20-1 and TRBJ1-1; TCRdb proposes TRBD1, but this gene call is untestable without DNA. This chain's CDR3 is CRAGDMNTEAFF.